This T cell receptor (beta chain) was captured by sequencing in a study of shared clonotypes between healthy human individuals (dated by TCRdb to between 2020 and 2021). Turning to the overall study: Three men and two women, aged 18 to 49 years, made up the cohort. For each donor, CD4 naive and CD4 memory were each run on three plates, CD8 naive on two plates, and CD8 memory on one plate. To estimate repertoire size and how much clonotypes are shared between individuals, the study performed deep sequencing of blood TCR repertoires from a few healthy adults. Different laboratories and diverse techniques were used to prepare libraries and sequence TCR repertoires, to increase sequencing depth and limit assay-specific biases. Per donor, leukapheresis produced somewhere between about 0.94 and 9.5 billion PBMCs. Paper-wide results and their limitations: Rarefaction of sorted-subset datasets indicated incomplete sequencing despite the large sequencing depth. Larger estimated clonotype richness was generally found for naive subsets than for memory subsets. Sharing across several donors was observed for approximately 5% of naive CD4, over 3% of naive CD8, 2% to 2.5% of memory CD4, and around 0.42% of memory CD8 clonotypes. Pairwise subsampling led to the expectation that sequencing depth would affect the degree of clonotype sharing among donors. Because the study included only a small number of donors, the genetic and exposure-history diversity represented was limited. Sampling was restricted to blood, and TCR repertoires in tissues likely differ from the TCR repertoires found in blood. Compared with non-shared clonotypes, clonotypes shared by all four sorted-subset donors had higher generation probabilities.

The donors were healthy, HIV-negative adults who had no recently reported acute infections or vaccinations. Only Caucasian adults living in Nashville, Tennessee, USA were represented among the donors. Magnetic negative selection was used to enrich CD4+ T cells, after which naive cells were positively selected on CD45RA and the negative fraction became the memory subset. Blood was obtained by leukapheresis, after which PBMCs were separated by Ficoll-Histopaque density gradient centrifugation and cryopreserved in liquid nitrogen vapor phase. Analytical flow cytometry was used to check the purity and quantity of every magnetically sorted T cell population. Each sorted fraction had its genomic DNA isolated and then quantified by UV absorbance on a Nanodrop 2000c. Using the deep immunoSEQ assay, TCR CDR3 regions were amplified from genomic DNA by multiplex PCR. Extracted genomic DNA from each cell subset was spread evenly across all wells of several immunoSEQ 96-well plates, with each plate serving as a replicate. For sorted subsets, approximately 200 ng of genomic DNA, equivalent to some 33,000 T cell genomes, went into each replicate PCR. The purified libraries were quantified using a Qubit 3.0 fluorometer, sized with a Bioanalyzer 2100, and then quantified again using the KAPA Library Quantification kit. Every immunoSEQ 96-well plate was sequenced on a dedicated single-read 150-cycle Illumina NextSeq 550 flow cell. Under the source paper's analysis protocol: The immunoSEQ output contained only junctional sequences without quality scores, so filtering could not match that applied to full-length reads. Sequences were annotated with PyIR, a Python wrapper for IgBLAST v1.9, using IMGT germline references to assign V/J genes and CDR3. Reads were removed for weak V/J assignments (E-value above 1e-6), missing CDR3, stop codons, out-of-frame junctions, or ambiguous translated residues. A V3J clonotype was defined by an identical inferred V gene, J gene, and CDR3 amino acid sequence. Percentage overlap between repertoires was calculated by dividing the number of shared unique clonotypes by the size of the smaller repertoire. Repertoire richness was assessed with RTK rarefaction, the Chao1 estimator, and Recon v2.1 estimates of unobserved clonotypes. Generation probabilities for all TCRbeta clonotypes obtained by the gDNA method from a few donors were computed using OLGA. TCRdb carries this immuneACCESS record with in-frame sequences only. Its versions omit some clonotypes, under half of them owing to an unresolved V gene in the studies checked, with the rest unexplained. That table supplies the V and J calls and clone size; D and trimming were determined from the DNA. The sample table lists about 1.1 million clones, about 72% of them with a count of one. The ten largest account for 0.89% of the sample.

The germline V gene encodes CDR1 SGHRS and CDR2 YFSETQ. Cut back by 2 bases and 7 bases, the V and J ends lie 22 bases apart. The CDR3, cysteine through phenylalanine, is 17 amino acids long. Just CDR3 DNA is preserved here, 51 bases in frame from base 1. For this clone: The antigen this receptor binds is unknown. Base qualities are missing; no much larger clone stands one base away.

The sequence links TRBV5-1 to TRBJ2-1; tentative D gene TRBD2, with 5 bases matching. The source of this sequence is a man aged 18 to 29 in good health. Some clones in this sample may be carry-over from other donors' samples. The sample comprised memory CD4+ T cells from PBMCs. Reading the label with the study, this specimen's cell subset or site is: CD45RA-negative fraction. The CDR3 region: CASSFPPTNTRLNEQFF. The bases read TGCGCCAGCAGCTTTCCCCCGACAAACACTAGGCTTAATGAGCAGTTCTTC.